This TCR beta chain was captured by sequencing in a study of Ad26.COV2.S vaccination and SARS-CoV-2 variants. Treatment noted: roughly 20 received Ad26.COV2.S at low or high dose, single or two shots; five or six received placebo; per-sample allocation not given. Specimen acquisition occurred on day 63 following the initial vaccine or placebo injection. Built on an Ad26 vector, the vaccine expressed Wuhan-strain SARS-CoV-2 spike. TCRdb's table, derived via immunoSEQ multiplex PCR, lists solely in-frame clones and lacks some. In the table there are approximately 400,000 clones, more than 75% of which are singletons. This clonotype was sampled from a person between 18 and 60 years old who received the Ad26.COV2.S COVID-19 vaccine or a placebo. The sample consisted of peripheral blood, taken in a trial of Ad26.COV2.S vaccine versus placebo.

This CDR3 reads CASSDPEETQYF. CDR3 sequence (DNA): TGCGCCAGCAGTGACCCCGAAGAGACCCAGTACTTC. The rearrangement links TRBV10-1 to TRBJ2-5; no clear D gene. The V and J ends lost 3 bases and 3 bases respectively, with 5 bases between them. Germline V lookup: CDR1 WNHNN, CDR2 SYGVQD (reference sequence). There are 12 residues in the CDR3.